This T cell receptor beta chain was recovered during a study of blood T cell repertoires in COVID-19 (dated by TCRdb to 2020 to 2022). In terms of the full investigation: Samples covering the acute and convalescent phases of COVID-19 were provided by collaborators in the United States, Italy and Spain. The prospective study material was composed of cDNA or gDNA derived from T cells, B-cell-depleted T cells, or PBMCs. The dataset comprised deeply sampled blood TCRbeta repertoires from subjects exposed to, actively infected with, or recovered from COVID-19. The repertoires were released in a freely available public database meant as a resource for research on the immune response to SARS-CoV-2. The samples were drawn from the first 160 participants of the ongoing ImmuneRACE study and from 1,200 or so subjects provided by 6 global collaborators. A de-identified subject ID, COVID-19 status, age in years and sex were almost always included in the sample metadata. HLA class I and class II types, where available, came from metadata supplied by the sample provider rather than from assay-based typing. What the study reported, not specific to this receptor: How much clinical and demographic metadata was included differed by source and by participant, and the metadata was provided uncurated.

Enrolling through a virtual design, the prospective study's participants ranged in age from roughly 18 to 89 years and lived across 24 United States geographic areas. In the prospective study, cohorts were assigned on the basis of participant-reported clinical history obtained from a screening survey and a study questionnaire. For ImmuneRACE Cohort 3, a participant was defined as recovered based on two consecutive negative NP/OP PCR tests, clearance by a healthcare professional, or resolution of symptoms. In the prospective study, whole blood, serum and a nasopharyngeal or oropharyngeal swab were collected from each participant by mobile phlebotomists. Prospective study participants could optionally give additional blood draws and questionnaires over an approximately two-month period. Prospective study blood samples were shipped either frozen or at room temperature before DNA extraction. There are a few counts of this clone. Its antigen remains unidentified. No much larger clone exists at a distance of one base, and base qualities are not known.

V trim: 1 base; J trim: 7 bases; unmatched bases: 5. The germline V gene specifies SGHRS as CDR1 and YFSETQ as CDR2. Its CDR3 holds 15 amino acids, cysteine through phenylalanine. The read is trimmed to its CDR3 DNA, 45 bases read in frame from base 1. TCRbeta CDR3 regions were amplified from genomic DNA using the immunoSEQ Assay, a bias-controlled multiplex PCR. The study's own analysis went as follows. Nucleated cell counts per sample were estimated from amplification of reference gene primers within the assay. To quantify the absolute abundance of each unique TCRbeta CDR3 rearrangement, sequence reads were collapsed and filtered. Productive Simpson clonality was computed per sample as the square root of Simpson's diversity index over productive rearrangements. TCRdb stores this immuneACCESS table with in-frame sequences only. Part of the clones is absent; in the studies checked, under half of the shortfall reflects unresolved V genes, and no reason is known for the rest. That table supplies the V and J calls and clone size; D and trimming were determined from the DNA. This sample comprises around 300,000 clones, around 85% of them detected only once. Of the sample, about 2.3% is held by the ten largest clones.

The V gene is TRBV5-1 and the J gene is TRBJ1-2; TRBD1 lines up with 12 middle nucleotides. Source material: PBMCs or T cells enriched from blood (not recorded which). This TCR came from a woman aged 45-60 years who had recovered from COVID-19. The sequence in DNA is TGCGCCAGCAGCTTGACTGGGACAGGGGGCGGTGGCTACACCTTC. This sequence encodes CASSLTGTGGGGYTF.